This T cell receptor (beta chain) was captured by sequencing in a study of blood T cell repertoires in COVID-19. Overall study: Some COVID-19 samples were acute and others convalescent; all came from the United States, Italy and Spain.

The trim removed 2 bases at V and 0 bases at J, leaving 2 bases unmatched. Germline CDR1 and CDR2: SGDLS and YYNGEE. CDR3 length: 17 residues. Methods used by the authors: Amplification with reference gene primers provided the estimates of nucleated cell counts. The protocol was immunoSEQ multiplex PCR, while the TCRdb copy is restricted to in-frame clones and leaves out a portion. V and J calls and clone size come straight from that table; D and trimming were deduced from the DNA. The data hold hundreds of thousands of clones, with around 89% observed a single time. The chain recombines TRBV9 with TRBJ2-6; 10 nucleotides match TRBD2. The sequenced material came from peripheral blood. The sequence derives from a woman aged 40 to 50 with COVID-19, enrolled during active disease. The CDR3 protein is CASSVLAGVSGANVLTF. The CDR3 DNA sequence: TGTGCCAGCAGCGTTCTAGCGGGGGTCTCTGGGGCCAACGTCCTGACTTTC.